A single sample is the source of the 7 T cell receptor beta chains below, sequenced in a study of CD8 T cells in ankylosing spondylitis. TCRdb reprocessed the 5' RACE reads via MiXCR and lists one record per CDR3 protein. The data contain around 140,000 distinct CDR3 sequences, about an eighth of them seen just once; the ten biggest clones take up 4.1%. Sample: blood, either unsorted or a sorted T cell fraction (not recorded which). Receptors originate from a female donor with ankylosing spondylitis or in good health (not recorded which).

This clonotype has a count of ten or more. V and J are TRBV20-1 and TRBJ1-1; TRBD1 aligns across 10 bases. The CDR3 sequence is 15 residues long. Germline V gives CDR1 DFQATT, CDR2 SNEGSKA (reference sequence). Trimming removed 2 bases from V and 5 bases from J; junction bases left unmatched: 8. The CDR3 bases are TGCAGTGCTAGACCCCGGACAGGGGGACATACTGAAGCTTTCTTT. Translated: CSARPRTGGHTEAFF.

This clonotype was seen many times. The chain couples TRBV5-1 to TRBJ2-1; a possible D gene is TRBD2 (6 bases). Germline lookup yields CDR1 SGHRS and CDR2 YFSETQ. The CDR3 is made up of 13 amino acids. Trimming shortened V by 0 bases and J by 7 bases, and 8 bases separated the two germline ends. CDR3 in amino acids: CASSLALANEQFF. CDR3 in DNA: TGCGCCAGCAGCTTGGCACTAGCTAATGAGCAGTTCTTC. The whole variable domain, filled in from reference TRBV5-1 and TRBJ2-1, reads KAGVTQTPRYLIKTRGQQVTLSCSPISGHRSVSWYQQTPGQGLQFLFEYFSETQRNKGNFPGRFSGRQFSNSRSEMNVSTLELGDSALYLCASSLALANEQFFGPGTRLTVL.

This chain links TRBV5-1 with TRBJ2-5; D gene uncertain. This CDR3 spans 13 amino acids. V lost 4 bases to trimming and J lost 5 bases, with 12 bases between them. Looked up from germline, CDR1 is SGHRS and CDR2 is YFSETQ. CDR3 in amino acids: CASSLPPYETQYF. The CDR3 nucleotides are TGCGCCAGCAGCCTTCCCCCTTATGAGACCCAGTACTTC.

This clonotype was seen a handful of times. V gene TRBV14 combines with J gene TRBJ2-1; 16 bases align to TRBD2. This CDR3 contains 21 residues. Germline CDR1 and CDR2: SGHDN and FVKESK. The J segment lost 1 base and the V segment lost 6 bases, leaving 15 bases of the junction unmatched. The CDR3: CASSQFYPGLAGGPSYNEQFF. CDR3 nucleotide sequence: TGTGCCAGCAGTCAATTCTATCCGGGACTAGCGGGGGGGCCGTCCTACAATGAGCAGTTCTTC.

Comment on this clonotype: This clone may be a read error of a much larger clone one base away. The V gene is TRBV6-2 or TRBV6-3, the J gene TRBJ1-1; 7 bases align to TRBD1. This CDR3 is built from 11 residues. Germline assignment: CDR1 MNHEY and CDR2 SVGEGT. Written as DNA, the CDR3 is TGTGTCAGCAGCACAGGGGTTGCAGCTTTCTTT. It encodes CVSSTGVAAFF.

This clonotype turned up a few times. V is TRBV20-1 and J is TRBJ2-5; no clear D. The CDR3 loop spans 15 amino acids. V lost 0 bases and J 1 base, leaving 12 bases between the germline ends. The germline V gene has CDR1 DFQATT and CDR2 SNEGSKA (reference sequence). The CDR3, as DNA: TGCAGTGCTAGAGATTTGACACCACCCCAAGAGACCCAGTACTTC. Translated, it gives CSARDLTPPQETQYF.

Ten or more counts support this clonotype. The CDR3 protein is CATSREAGATGELFF. The CDR3 nucleotides read TGTGCCACCAGCAGAGAGGCAGGGGCCACCGGGGAGCTGTTTTTT. The chain has TRBV15 and TRBJ2-2, with a weak D call TRBD1 (6 bases). The length of the CDR3 is 15 residues. With 0 bases removed from V and 4 bases from J, the gap between germline ends came to 9 bases. Germline CDR1 LNHNV, CDR2 YYDKDF (reference sequence).